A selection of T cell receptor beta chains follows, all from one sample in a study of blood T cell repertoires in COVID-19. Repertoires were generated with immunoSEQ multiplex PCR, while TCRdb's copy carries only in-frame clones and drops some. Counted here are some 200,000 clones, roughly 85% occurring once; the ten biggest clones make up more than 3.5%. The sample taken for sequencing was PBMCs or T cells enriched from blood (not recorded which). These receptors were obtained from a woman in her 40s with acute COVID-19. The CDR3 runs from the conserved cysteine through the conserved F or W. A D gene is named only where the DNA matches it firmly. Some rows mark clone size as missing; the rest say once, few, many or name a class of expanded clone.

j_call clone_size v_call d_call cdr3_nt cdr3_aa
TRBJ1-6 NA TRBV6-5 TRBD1 TGTGCCAGCAGCTTCGACAGGGGTTCACCCCTCCACTTT CASSFDRGSPLHF
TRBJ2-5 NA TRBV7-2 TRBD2 TGTGCCAGCAGCCCTCTAGCGGGGGCCCACATATTCCAAGAGACCCAGTACTTC CASSPLAGAHIFQETQYF
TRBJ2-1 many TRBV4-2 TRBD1 TGTGCCAGCAGCCAACAACCCGAGAGAGGGACAGGGTCAACCAATGAGCAGTTCTTC CASSQQPERGTGSTNEQFF
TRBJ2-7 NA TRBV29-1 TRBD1 TGCAGCATCCGGGACAGCTACGAGCAGTACTTC CSIRDSYEQYF
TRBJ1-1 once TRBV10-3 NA TGTGCCATCAGTGAGAATCCCTACACTGAAGCTTTCTTT CAISENPYTEAFF
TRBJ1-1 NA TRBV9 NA TGTGCCAGCAGCGCCACCCCGGGTGCCGCAGAAGCTTTCTTT CASSATPGAAEAFF
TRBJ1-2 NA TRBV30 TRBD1 TGTGCCTGGACTCAGGAATGGACAGGTCTCTCTTACTTC CAWTQEWTGLSYF
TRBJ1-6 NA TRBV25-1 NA TGTGCCAGCAGTGAATTCGGCGGAACCAATTCACCCCTCCACTTT CASSEFGGTNSPLHF
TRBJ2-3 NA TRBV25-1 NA TGTGCCAGCGCGGCAGTTCAGGGTAGCACAGATACGCAGTATTTT CASAAVQGSTDTQYF
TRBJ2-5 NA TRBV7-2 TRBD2 TGTGCCAGCACCCTCCCTAAGGAGGCTAGCGGGGGGGTCGGAAAGACCCAGTACTTC CASTLPKEASGGVGKTQYF
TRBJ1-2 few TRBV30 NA TGTGCCTGGAGCGGAACAGGGTTCGAAAACACCTTC CAWSGTGFENTF
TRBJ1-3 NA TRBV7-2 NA TGTGCCAGCAGCTTAGCGCCAGGGAGGAAAAACACCATATATTTT CASSLAPGRKNTIYF
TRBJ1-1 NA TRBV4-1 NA TGCGCCAGCAGCCACACCGGTGTACCGAACACTGAAGCTTTCTTT CASSHTGVPNTEAFF
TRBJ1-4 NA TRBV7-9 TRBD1 TGTGCCAGCAGCCGAGACGACAGGGGCCGAGGGAAACTGTTTTTT CASSRDDRGRGKLFF
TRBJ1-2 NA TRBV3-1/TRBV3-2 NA TGTGCCAGCACCAAGGCAGGCGATGGCTACACCTTC CASTKAGDGYTF
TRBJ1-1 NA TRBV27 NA TGTGCCAGCAGACTCCAGGGGCAGACCACTGAAGCTTTCTTT CASRLQGQTTEAFF
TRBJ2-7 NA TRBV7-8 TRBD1 TGTGCCAGCAGCTTACCAAGACAGGGCTACGAGCAGTACTTC CASSLPRQGYEQYF
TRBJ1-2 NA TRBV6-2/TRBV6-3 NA TGTGCCAGCAGCGGACAAGCAGCTAACTATGGCTACACCTTC CASSGQAANYGYTF
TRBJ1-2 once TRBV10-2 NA TGCGCCAGCAGTGAATACAGGGAATATGGCTACACCTTC CASSEYREYGYTF
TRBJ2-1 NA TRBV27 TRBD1 TGTGCCAGCAGTCCAGGGACAGGAGGAGGGAATGAGCAGTTCTTC CASSPGTGGGNEQFF
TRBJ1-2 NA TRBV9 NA TGTGCCAGCAGCCCTACGGGGGGGATTCACTATGGCTACACCTTC CASSPTGGIHYGYTF
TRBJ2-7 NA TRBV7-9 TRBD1 TGTGCCAGCACCAAACAGGGGGCGGTAAATCAAGAAGAGCAGTACTTC CASTKQGAVNQEEQYF
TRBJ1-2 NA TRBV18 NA TGTGCCAGCTCTCGCCAGGACAATTATGGCTACACCTTC CASSRQDNYGYTF
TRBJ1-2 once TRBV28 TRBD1 TGTGCCAGCAGCCGTGACAGGGTCGATGGCTACACCTTC CASSRDRVDGYTF
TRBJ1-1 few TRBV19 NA TGTGCCAGTAGTTCCCTCGGGACAAAGACTGAAGCTTTCTTT CASSSLGTKTEAFF
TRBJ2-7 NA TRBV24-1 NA TGTGCCACCAGTGATTTCAGGACATTAGGCGAGCAGTACTTC CATSDFRTLGEQYF
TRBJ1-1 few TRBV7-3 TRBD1 TGTGCCAGCAGCCAAGACAGGGGTACTGAAGCTTTCTTT CASSQDRGTEAFF
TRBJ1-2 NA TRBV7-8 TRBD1 TGTGCCAGCAGCCCCCGCTCAGGTCCAGGGGGTGGCTACACCTTC CASSPRSGPGGGYTF
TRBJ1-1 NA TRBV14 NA TGTGCCAGCAGCCAAGTTAATACAGGGATAACTGAAGCTTTCTTT CASSQVNTGITEAFF
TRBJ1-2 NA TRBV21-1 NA NA CASSRHRQYACDGYTF
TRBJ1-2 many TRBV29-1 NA TGCAGCGCCAATACAGGGTTTGGCGGCTACACCTTC CSANTGFGGYTF
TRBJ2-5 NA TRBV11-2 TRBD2 TGTGCCAGCAGTCCTAGCGGGGGGGGCGCGGAGACCCAGTACTTC CASSPSGGGAETQYF
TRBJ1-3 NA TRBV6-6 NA TGTGCCAGCAGTTACTCCGGGGGGACTGGAAACACCATATATTTT CASSYSGGTGNTIYF
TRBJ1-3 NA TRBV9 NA TGTGCCAGCAGCGTACAGGGAAATGGAAACACCATATATTTT CASSVQGNGNTIYF
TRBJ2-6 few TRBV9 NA TGTGCCAGCAGCAGATCAGGGTCTGGGGCCAACGTCCTGACTTTC CASSRSGSGANVLTF
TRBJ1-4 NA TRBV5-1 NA TGCGCCAGCAGCTTGGATCGGACAGTGGCCGAAAAACTGTTTTTT CASSLDRTVAEKLFF
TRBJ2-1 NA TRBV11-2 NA TGTGCCAGCAGCTTAGTTGCGGGTTACAATGAGCAGTTCTTC CASSLVAGYNEQFF